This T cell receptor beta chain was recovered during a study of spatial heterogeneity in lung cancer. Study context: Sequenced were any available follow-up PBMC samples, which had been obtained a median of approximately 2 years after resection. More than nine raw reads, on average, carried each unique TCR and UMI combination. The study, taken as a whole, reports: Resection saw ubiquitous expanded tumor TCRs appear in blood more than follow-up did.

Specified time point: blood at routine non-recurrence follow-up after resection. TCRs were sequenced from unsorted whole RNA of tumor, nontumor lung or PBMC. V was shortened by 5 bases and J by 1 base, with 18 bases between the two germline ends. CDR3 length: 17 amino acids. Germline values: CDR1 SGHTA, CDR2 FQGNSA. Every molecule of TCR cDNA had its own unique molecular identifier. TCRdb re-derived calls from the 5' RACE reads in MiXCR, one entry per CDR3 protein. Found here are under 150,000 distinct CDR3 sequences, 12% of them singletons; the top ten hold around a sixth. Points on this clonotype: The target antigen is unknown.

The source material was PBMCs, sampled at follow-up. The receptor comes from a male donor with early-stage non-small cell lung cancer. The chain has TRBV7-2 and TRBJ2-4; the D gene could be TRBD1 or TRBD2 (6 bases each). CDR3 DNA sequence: TGTGCCAGCAGCATCCATACAGGGACTGGGGCCAAAAACATTCAGTACTTC. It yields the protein CASSIHTGTGAKNIQYF.